This T cell receptor beta chain was obtained from a study of OX40 agonist ivuxolimab in advanced cancers. Study details: The dose-escalation group included hepatocellular carcinoma, melanoma, renal cell carcinoma and head and neck cancer.

This clone was seen a handful of times. The antigen is not known. Whole-study results and caveats: On average, CD8+ T cells showed a greater number of expanded clones than CD4+.

The assay was immunoSEQ multiplex PCR, and TCRdb's table has in-frame clones only and misses some. The repertoire holds under 15,000 clones, with 80% as singletons. Germline loops: CDR1 SNHLY, CDR2 FYNNEI. V dropped 2 bases and J dropped 1 base, with 8 bases sitting between them. CDR3 length: 14 residues. This clonotype originated in an adult with an advanced solid tumor such as melanoma, head and neck, liver or kidney cancer. The input for sequencing was CD4+ or CD8+ T cells sorted from blood, taken in a trial of the OX40 agonist ivuxolimab. The chain joins TRBV2 to TRBJ1-1; D is ambiguous. CDR3 DNA: TGTGCCAGCAGTGAACCCGGCCGGAACACTGAAGCTTTCTTT. It yields the protein CASSEPGRNTEAFF.